This T cell receptor (beta chain) was captured by sequencing in a study of identifying expanded T cells in peripheral blood. Whole-study findings and limits: Two-week clone count variance significantly increased as total template count grew.

Collection occurred without any documented infections or immune events in donors. Details on this clone: Its antigen is unidentified.

The germline V and J ends were trimmed by 3 bases and 1 base, with 18 bases remaining between them. Germline CDR1 and CDR2: KGHSH and LQKENI. CDR3 length: 18 residues. Sequenced by immunoSEQ multiplex PCR; TCRdb stores in-frame clones only, minus some. This sample yields 80,000 to 95,000 clones, of which about 87% are seen a single time; approximately 4% belongs to the top ten. This clonotype was sampled from a person between 18 and 75 years old in good health. The chain uses TRBV18 and TRBJ2-2, with D maybe TRBD1 (6 bases). Specimen: blood. The DNA for the CDR3 is TGTGCCAGCTCACCCAGGGGCCCCGGGTATCGGAACACCGGGGAGCTGTTTTTT. Its protein product is CASSPRGPGYRNTGELFF.